Below are 22 T cell receptor beta chains sequenced from a single sample in a study of blood T cells in healthy people across ages. The use of a sample-barcoded 5' primer and a J-beta primer mix characterized a second PCR of about 6 to 11 cycles. One entry per CDR3 protein, called by TCRdb with MiXCR from the 5' RACE reads. The data contain around 1.1 million distinct CDR3 sequences, about two fifths of them singletons. Material for sequencing was blood. Receptors were obtained from a man in his late teens or twenties in good health.

V is TRBV20-1 and J is TRBJ2-1, with D unclear. This CDR3 has 14 residues. V was cut by 3 bases and J by 3 bases, with 12 bases left in between. CDR1 is DFQATT, CDR2 SNEGSKA, per germline (reference sequence). The DNA of the CDR3 is TGCAGTGCTAGCCTTTTGAGCTTCTACAATGAGCAGTTCTTC. Amino acids: CSASLLSFYNEQFF.

This clonotype appeared a few times. The V and J genes are TRBV5-6 and TRBJ1-1; D gene unclear. The CDR3 contains 14 residues. Germline lookup yields CDR1 SGHDT and CDR2 YYEEEE. V shed 2 bases and J shed 4 bases, with 12 bases lying between them. CDR3 nucleotide sequence: TGTGCCAGCAGCTTTACCCGACCGAGCACTGAAGCTTTCTTT. Protein sequence: CASSFTRPSTEAFF.

The rearrangement joins TRBV7-2 to TRBJ1-1; TRBD1 is a possible D gene (5 bases). V dropped 4 bases and J dropped 6 bases, with 15 bases sitting between them. The CDR3 sequence is 14 residues long. In germline, CDR1 is SGHTA, CDR2 FQGNSA. The CDR3 sequence: CASSSEQERPEAFF. The DNA of the CDR3 is TGTGCCAGCAGCTCGGAACAGGAGCGCCCTGAAGCTTTCTTT.

The chain links TRBV20-1 to TRBJ1-1; unclear D gene. This CDR3 is 11 amino acids long. V gave up 3 bases and J gave up 10 bases, with 12 bases separating them. CDR1 is DFQATT, CDR2 SNEGSKA, per germline (reference sequence). The CDR3 DNA reads as TGCAGTGCTAGGGTGGCAAGCGGAGCTTTCTTT. Protein product: CSARVASGAFF.

This clonotype occurred a few times. The V gene is TRBV4-3, the J gene TRBJ1-4, with 8 bases identical to TRBD1. Losses at the gene ends were 1 base for V and 3 bases for J; bases not matched to a gene: 4. The length of the CDR3 is 16 residues. Germline CDR1 and CDR2: LGHNA and YSLEER. CDR3 bases: TGCGCCAGCAGCCAAGGGACAGGGCTTCCTAATGAAAAACTGTTTTTT. This codes for CASSQGTGLPNEKLFF.

This clonotype was detected a few times. The J gene is TRBJ1-2, the V gene TRBV10-3; D gene uncertain. The CDR3 is 16 amino acids. V lost 0 bases to trimming and J lost 1 base, with 12 bases between them. The germline gives CDR1 ENHRY, CDR2 SYGVKD. CDR3 nucleotides: TGTGCCATCAGTGAGTCGACGTCCGGTTTTAACTATGGCTACACCTTC. Residues: CAISESTSGFNYGYTF.

The J gene is TRBJ1-5, the V gene TRBV5-1, with 8 nucleotides matching TRBD1. Germline V lookup: CDR1 SGHRS, CDR2 YFSETQ. Losses at the gene ends were 5 bases for V and 5 bases for J; bases not matched to a gene: 3. The CDR3 has 13 residues. This CDR3 is CASRAGGDQPQHF. The DNA for the CDR3 is TGCGCCAGCAGAGCAGGGGGCGATCAGCCCCAGCATTTT.

The chain couples TRBV6-6 to TRBJ2-2, with D possibly TRBD1 on 6 matching bases. V lost 11 bases to trimming and J lost 0 bases, with 10 bases between them. CDR1 MNHNY and CDR2 SVGAGI come from the germline V gene (reference sequence). The CDR3 runs 13 residues. The CDR3 loop is CAGDNTNTGELFF. In DNA form, the CDR3 reads TGTGCCGGGGACAACACGAACACCGGGGAGCTGTTTTTT.

This rearrangement joins TRBV10-3 to TRBJ2-5, with a possible D match to TRBD1 (6 bases). Germline CDR1 and CDR2: ENHRY and SYGVKD. CDR3 length equals 14 residues. Trimming removed 6 bases at V and 2 bases at J, with 13 bases between. Here the CDR3 reads CAIRNDQGQETQYF. The CDR3 region has the DNA TGTGCCATCAGAAACGACCAGGGGCAAGAGACCCAGTACTTC.

This clonotype was counted a few times. V gene TRBV5-5 combines with J gene TRBJ1-2, with 8 positions matching TRBD1. This CDR3 spans 16 amino acids. Trimming took 0 bases from V and 4 from J; bases not matched to a gene: 8. Germline CDR1 is SGHKS and CDR2 is YYEKEE (reference sequence). CDR3 amino acids: CASSLAPGQDIYGYTF. The CDR3 nucleotides are TGTGCCAGCAGCTTGGCTCCGGGACAGGATATCTATGGCTACACCTTC.

This clonotype was found a few times. At one of its ends the junction is not consistent with the germline gene, which may arise from a read error. The V gene is TRBV12-3 or TRBV12-4, the J gene TRBJ1-1; TRBD1 aligns across 8 bases. This CDR3 has 14 residues. The DNA of the CDR3 is TGTGTCAGCAGTGAGAGGACAGGGAGAACTGAAGCTTTCTTT. It yields the protein CVSSERTGRTEAFF.

This clonotype was counted between two and nine times. The CDR3 nucleotides read TGTGCCAGCAGTCCCTACCTTCAAACAGGGGCCAACGTCCTGACTTTC. This encodes CASSPYLQTGANVLTF. V and J are TRBV28 and TRBJ2-6; D is unresolved. Germline assignment: CDR1 MDHEN and CDR2 SYDVKM. Trimming took off 5 bases at V and 4 bases at J, with 15 bases between the two ends. The CDR3 has 16 residues.

V and J are TRBV6-5 and TRBJ2-7, with D possibly matching TRBD1 (6 bases). Germline assignment: CDR1 MNHEY and CDR2 SVGAGI. The CDR3 is 14 residues long. Trimming took 6 bases from V and 7 from J, leaving 19 bases between them. The DNA for the CDR3 is TGTGCCAGCAGATCGGACAGCTATTACAATGAGCAGTACTTC. Translated, it gives CASRSDSYYNEQYF.

J is TRBJ1-2 and V is TRBV7-2, with D hard to call. Germline CDR1 SGHTA, CDR2 FQGNSA. V lost 1 base and J 6 bases, leaving 12 bases between the germline ends. The CDR3 has 14 amino acids. The CDR3: CASSLVWGENGYTF. The CDR3 DNA sequence: TGTGCCAGCAGCTTAGTGTGGGGAGAGAATGGCTACACCTTC.

The chain joins TRBV9 to TRBJ2-1; TRBD1 aligns across 9 bases. The CDR3 spans 15 residues. The V gene end was trimmed by 4 bases and the J gene end by 9 bases; junction bases not matched to a gene: 11. Looked up from germline, CDR1 is SGDLS and CDR2 is YYNGEE. The CDR3 loop reads CASSPLGQGVSEQFF. In nucleotides, the CDR3 is TGTGCCAGCAGCCCCCTGGGACAGGGAGTCAGTGAGCAGTTCTTC.

This clonotype came up many times. The chain uses TRBV7-2 and TRBJ2-5; no reliable D call. Germline CDR1 reads SGHTA; CDR2 reads FQGNSA. V lost 2 bases, J lost 2 bases, and 3 bases lay in between. The CDR3 length is 12 residues. CDR3 amino acids: CASSLHQETQYF. The CDR3 DNA follows: TGTGCCAGCAGCTTACATCAAGAGACCCAGTACTTC.

CDR3 nucleotide sequence: TGCGCCAGCAGCCAAGATCCGGCCGGGAGAGGGTCCTACAATGAGCAGTTCTTC. Encoded protein: CASSQDPAGRGSYNEQFF. V is TRBV4-1 and J is TRBJ2-1; D might be TRBD2 (6 bases). The CDR3 contains 18 residues. Per the germline V gene, CDR1 is MGHRA and CDR2 is YSYEKL. Deletions cut 0 bases from V and 1 base from J, with 16 bases between.

This clonotype was recorded a few times. This chain links TRBV6-1 with TRBJ2-1; tentatively, D is TRBD2 (5 bases). The length of the CDR3 is 17 residues. Germline-derived CDR1 and CDR2 are MNHNS and SASEGT. Trimming cost V 8 bases and J 0 bases, with 20 bases left between them. The CDR3 DNA sequence: TGTGCCAGCGAAGGTAGTGCTCCGGGGAGCTCCTACAATGAGCAGTTCTTC. It yields the protein CASEGSAPGSSYNEQFF.

V gene TRBV20-1 combines with J gene TRBJ1-4; D is ambiguous. CDR1 and CDR2 (germline): DFQATT, SNEGSKA (reference sequence). The CDR3 totals 14 residues. The V and J ends lost 5 bases and 0 bases respectively, with 10 bases between them. DNA for the CDR3: TGCAGTGCTCTTAACAGAGCAACTAATGAAAAACTGTTTTTT. Its translation is CSALNRATNEKLFF.

The V and J genes are TRBV12-5 and TRBJ1-6; the match to TRBD1 covers 8 bases. CDR1 LGHNT and CDR2 FRNRAP come from the germline V gene. This CDR3 region has 15 residues. V dropped 6 bases and J dropped 6; count of bases not matched to a gene: 7. CDR3 coding DNA: TGTGCTAGTGGCCCAACCGACAGGGGTAATTCACCCCTCCACTTT. Encoded protein: CASGPTDRGNSPLHF.

In this sample, this clonotype turned up a few times. V gene TRBV10-3 combines with J gene TRBJ2-7; D not resolved. The J call is uncertain, as TRBJ2-5 better fits the DNA end. Germline assignment: CDR1 ENHRY and CDR2 SYGVKD. The CDR3 sequence is 12 residues long. The CDR3 bases are TGTGCCATCAGCAATAATTGGAAGACCCAGTACTTC. Translating gives CAISNNWKTQYF.

This clonotype occurred a few times. The chain links TRBV4-3 to TRBJ1-1; D is ambiguous. The CDR3 is made up of 17 amino acids. Germline values: CDR1 LGHNA, CDR2 YSLEER. V lost 3 bases and J lost 6, with 23 bases in between. CDR3 in amino acids: CASSHVGLGRKFPEAFF. In DNA form, the CDR3 reads TGCGCCAGCAGCCACGTTGGACTCGGCAGGAAGTTCCCTGAAGCTTTCTTT.